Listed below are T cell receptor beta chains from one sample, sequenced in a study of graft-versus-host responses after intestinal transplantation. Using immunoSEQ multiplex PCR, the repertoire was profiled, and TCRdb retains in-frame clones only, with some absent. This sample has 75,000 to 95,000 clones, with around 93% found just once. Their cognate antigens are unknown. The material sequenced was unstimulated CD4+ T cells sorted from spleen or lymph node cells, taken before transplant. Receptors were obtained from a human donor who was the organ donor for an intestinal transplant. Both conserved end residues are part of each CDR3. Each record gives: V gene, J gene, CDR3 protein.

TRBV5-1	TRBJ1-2	CASSLGPRQGDYYGYTF
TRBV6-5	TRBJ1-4	CASRRQDNEKLFF
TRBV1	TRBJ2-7	CTSSQVRMGGRRAYEQYF
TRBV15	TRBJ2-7	CATSRDRADTSIGSYEQYF
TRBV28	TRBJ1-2	CASSLPAGGFGYTF
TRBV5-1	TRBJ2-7	CASSLGGTSGSWDEQYF
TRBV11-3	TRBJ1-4	CASRKREGLNEKLFF
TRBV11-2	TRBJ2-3	CASSFVVWPSGGDRNTQYF
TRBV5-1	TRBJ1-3	CASSLLANGNTIYF
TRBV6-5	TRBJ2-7	CASSYSGSSSYEQYF
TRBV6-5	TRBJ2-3	CASNPSGSRNTQYF
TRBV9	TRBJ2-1	CASSVVGAAVDEQFF
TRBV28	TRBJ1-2	CASRKYQGNYGYTF
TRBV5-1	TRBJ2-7	CASSRTGQYSYEQYF
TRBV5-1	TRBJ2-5	CASSSSGGQETQYF
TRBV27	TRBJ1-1	CASSGLGSGTEAFF
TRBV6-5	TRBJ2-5	CASSYLAGETQYF
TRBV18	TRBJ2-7	CVSSQNRGYEQYF
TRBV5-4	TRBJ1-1	CASSIDRDGSTEAFF
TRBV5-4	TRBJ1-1	CASSAKQGIRIFGTEAFF